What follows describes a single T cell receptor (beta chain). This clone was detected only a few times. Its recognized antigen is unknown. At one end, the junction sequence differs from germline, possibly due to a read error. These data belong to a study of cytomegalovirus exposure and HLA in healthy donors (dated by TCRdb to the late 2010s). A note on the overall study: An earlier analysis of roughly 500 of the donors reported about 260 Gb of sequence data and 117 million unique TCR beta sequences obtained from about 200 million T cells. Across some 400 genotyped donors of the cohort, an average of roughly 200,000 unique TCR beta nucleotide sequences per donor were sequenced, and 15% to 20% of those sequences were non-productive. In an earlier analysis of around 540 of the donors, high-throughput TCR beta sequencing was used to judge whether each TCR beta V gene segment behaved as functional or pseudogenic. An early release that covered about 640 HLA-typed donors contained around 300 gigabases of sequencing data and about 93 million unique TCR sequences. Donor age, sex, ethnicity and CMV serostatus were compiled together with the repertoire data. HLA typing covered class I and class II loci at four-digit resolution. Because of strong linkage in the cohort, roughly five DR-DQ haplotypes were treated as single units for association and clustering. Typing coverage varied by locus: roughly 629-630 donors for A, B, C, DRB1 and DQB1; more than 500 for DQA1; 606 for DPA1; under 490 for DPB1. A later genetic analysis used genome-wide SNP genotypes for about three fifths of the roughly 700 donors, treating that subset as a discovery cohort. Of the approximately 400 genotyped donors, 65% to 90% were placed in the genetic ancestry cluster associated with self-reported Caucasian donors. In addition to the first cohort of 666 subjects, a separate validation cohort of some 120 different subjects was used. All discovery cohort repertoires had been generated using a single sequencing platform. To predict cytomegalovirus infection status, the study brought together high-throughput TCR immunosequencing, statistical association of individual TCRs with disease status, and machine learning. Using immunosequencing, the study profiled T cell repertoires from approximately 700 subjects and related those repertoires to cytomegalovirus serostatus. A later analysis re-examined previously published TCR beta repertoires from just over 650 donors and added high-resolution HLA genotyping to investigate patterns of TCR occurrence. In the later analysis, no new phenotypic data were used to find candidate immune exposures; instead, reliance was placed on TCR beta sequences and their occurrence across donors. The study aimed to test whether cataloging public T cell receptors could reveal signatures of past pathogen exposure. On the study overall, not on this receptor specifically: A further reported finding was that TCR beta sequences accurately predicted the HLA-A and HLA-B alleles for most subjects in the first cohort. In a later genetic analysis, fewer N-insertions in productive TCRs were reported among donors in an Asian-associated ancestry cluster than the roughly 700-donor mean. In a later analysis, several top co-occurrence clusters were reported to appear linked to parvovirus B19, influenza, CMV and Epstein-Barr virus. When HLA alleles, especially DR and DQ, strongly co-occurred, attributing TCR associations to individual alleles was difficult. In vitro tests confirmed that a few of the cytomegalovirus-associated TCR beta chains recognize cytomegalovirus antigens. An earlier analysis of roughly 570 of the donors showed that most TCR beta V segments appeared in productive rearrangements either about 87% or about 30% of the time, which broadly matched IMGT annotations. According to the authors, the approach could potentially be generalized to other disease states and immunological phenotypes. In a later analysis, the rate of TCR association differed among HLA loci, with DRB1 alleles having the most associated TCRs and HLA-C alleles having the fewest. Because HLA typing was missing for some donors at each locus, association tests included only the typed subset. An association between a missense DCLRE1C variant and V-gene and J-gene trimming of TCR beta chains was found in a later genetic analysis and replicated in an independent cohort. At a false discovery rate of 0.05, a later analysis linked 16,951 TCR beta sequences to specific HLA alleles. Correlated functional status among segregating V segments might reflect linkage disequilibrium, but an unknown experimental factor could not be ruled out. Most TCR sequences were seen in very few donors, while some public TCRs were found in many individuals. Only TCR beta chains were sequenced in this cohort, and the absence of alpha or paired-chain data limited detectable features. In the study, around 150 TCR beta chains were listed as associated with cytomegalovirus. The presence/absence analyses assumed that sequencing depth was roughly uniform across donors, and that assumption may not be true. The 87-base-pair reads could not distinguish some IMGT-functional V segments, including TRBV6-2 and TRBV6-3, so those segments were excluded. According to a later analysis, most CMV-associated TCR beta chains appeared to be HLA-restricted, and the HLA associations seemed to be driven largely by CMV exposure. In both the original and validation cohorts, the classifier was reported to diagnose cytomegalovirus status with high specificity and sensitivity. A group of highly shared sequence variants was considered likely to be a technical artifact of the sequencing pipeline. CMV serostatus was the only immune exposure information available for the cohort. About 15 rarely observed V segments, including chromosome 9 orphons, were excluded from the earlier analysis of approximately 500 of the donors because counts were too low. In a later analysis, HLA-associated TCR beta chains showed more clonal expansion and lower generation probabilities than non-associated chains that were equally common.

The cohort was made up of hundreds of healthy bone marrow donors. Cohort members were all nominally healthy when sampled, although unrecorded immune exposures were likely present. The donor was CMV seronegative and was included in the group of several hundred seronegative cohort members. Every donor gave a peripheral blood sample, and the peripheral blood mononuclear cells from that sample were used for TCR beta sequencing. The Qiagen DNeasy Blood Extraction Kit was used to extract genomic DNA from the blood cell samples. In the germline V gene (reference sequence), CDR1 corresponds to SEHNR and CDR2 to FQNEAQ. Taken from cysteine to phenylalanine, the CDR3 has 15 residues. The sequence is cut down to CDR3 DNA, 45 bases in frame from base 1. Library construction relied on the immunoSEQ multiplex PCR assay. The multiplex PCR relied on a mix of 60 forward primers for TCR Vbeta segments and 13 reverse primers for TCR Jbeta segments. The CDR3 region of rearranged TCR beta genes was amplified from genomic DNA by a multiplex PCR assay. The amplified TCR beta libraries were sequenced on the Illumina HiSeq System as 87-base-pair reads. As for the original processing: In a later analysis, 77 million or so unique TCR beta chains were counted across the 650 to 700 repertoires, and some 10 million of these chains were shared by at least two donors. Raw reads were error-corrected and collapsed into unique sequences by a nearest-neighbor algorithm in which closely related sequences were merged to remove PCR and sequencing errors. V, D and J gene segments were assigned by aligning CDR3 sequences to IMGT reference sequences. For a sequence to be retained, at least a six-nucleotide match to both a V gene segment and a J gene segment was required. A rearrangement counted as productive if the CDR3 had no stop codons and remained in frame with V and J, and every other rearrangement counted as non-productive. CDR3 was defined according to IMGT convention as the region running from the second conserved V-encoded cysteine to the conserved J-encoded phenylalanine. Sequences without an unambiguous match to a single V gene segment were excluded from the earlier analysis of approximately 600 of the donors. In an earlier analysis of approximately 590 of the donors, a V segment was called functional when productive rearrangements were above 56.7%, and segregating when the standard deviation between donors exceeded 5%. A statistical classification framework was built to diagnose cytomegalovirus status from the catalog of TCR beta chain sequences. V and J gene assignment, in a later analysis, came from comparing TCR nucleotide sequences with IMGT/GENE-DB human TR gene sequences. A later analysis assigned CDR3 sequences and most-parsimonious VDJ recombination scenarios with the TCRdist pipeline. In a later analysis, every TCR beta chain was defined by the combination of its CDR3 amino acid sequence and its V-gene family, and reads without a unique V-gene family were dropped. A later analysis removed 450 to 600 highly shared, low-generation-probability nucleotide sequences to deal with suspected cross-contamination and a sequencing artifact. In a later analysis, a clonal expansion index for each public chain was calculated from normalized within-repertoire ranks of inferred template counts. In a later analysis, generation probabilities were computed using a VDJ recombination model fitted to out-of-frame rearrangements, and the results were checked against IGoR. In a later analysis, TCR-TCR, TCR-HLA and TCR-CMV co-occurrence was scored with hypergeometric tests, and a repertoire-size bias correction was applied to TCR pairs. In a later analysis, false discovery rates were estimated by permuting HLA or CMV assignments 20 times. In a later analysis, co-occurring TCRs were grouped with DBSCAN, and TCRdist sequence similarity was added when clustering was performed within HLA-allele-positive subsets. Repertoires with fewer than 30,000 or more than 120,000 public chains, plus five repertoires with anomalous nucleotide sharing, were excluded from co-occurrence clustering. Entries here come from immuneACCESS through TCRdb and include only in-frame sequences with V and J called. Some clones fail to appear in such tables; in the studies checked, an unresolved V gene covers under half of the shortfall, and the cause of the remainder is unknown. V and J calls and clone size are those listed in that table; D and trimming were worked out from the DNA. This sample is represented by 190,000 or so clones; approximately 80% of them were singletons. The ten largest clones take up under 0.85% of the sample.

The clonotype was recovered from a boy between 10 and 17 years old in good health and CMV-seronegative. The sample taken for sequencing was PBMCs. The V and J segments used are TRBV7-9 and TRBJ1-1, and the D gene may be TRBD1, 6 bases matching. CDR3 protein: CSSSLVSGVNTEAFF. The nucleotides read TGTTCCAGCAGCTTAGTGTCAGGGGTGAACACTGAAGCTTTCTTT. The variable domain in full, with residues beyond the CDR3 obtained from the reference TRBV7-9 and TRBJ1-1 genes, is DTGVSQNPRHKITKRGQNVTFRCDPISEHNRLYWYRQTLGQGPEFLTYFQNEAQLEKSRLLSDRFSAERPKGSFSTLEIQRTEQGDSAMYLCSSSLVSGVNTEAFFGQGTRLTVV.